One sample yielded the 27 T cell receptor beta chains listed below, sequenced in a study of Graves' ophthalmopathy and Graves' hyperthyroidism listed by TCRdb under 2018. The sample was run on an Illumina HiSeq 2000. For repertoire sequencing, TCR beta CDR3 regions were amplified from RNA transcripts. The first round was an RT-PCR using HTBI primers with the Qiagen OneStep RT-PCR kit, and this first round was followed by a second-round multiplex PCR, then size selection and purification. The public reads were reprocessed in TCRdb via fastp at Q25 and MiXCR, keeping in-frame beta chains. CDR3 protein sequences are deduplicated, and each keeps its most common genes and DNA. The sample table shows around 1,000,000 distinct CDR3 sequences, and about 35% are seen once. The top ten constitute 8.5% to 14% of the sample. Sequenced input: peripheral blood or thyroid tissue (not recorded which). The receptors were sampled from an adult man with Graves' hyperthyroidism.

In this sample, this clonotype turned up a few times. This chain connects TRBV6-5 to TRBJ1-2, with D possibly TRBD1 on 6 matching bases. The V end lost 0 bases, the J end lost 2 bases, and 10 bases lay between the germline ends. The germline gives CDR1 MNHEY, CDR2 SVGAGI. This CDR3 has 15 residues. In DNA, the CDR3 is TGTGCCAGCAGTTACTCTAGGGGGGACAACTATGGCTACACCTTC. Translation: CASSYSRGDNYGYTF.

CDR3: CASSPYPGETQYF. CDR3 coding DNA: TGTGCCAGCTCACCGTACCCCGGGGAGACCCAGTACTTC. The chain links TRBV18 to TRBJ2-5; D remains ambiguous. The CDR3 extends over 13 amino acids. The germline V gene has CDR1 KGHSH and CDR2 LQKENI. The V and J ends lost 3 bases and 5 bases respectively, with 10 bases between them.

This clonotype was seen many times. The V gene is TRBV28, the J gene TRBJ1-4, with no clear D. V was cut by 5 bases and J by 8 bases, with 12 bases left in between. This CDR3 spans 13 amino acids. CDR1 and CDR2 (germline): MDHEN, SYDVKM. CDR3 sequence reads: CASSVTREEKLFF. The CDR3 DNA sequence: TGTGCCAGCAGTGTGACGAGGGAAGAAAAACTGTTTTTT.

This clonotype was picked up a small number of times. The rearrangement uses TRBV6-2 or TRBV6-3 and TRBJ2-6, with D possibly TRBD1 on 6 matching bases. Trimming left V 0 bases short and J 0 bases short, with 12 bases between. The germline CDR1 and CDR2 sequences are MNHEY and SVGEGT. This CDR3 spans 18 amino acids. The CDR3 spells CASSYSLDSPSGANVLTF. In nucleotides, the CDR3 is TGTGCCAGCAGTTACTCCCTGGACAGCCCCTCTGGGGCCAACGTCCTGACTTTC.

The J gene is TRBJ2-2, the V gene TRBV9; no definite D call. V lost 1 base, J lost 2 bases, and 12 bases lay in between. The CDR3 runs to 16 residues. Germline-derived CDR1 and CDR2 are SGDLS and YYNGEE. CDR3 nucleotide sequence: TGTGCCAGCAGCGTATTCGATCGACAAAACACCGGGGAGCTGTTTTTT. It yields the protein CASSVFDRQNTGELFF. Filled out from reference TRBV9 and TRBJ2-2, the complete variable domain reads DSGVTQTPKHLITATGQRVTLRCSPRSGDLSVYWYQQSLDQGLQFLIQYYNGEERAKGNILERFSAQQFPDLHSELNLSSLELGDSALYFCASSVFDRQNTGELFFGEGSRLTVL.

Concerning this clonotype itself: A single base separates this from a much larger clone, so it may be a read error. The gene calls are TRBV12-3 or TRBV12-4 and TRBJ1-1; D uncertain. V lost 7 bases and J 7 bases, leaving 22 bases between the germline ends. The CDR3 contains 15 residues. CDR3 nucleotides: TGTGCCAGCACCCCGCGGTCCAGCCTCCAAGATGAAGCTTTCTTT. This sequence encodes CASTPRSSLQDEAFF.

This chain uses TRBV20-1 with TRBJ1-5, with 7 bases lining up with TRBD1. The V gene's germline CDR1 is DFQATT and CDR2 SNEGSKA (reference sequence). With 0 bases clipped from V and 2 bases from J, the junction kept 7 bases outside the gene matches. CDR3 size: 16 residues. The CDR3 nucleotides read TGCAGTGCTAGAGATTGGCAGGGGGGTGGCAATCAGCCCCAGCATTTT. This codes for CSARDWQGGGNQPQHF.

This clonotype was recorded at least ten times. The V call is TRBV10-1, the J call TRBJ2-2; D is possibly TRBD1 (6 bases). The V and J ends lost 5 bases and 4 bases respectively, with 11 bases between them. The V gene's germline CDR1 is WNHNN and CDR2 SYGVQD (reference sequence). The CDR3 contains 14 residues. For the CDR3, the DNA is TGCGCCAGCAGTCATGACAGGACCACCGGGGAGCTGTTTTTT. This encodes CASSHDRTTGELFF.

Only one count was recorded for this clonotype. The chain recombines TRBV2 with TRBJ1-1; TRBD1 might be the D (5 bases). Per the germline V gene, CDR1 is SNHLY and CDR2 is FYNNEI. The CDR3 sequence is 14 residues long. The CDR3 here is CADPSRGEGTEAFF. CDR3 nucleotides: TGTGCTGACCCTTCTCGGGGGGAGGGCACTGAAGCTTTCTTT. Filled out from reference TRBV2 and TRBJ1-1, the complete variable domain reads EPEVTQTPSHQVTQMGQEVILRCVPISNHLYFYWYRQILGQKVEFLVSFYNNEISEKSEIFDDQFSVERPDGSNFTLKIRSTKLEDSAMYFCADPSRGEGTEAFFGQGTRLTVV.

This clonotype was recorded many times. The chain combines TRBV29-1 with TRBJ2-6; a weak D match, TRBD1 (5 bases). Trimming removed 2 bases from V and 4 bases from J, with 9 bases in between. CDR3 length: 14 amino acids. CDR1 and CDR2 (germline): SQVTM, ANQGSEA. CDR3 coding DNA: TGCAGCGTTGAACAGGGTGCCGGGGCCAACGTCCTGACTTTC. This sequence encodes CSVEQGAGANVLTF.

The chain joins TRBV4-3 to TRBJ1-3; 12 bases are a match to TRBD1. The CDR3 sequence is 17 residues long. Germline assignment: CDR1 LGHNA and CDR2 YSLEER. Losses at the gene ends were 4 bases for V and 0 bases for J; bases not matched to a gene: 4. This CDR3 reads CASSRGTGGLSGNTIYF. The CDR3 DNA reads TGCGCCAGCAGCCGGGGGACAGGGGGCCTCTCTGGAAACACCATATATTTT.

This clonotype appeared many times. The junction does not match germline at one end; this may be a read error. The V call is TRBV11-2, the J call TRBJ2-7; the D is unclear. CDR1 is SGHAT and CDR2 is FQNNGV in the germline V gene. The CDR3 length is 13 residues. The CDR3 spells CASSLGQDYEQYF. The CDR3 nucleotides are TGTGCCAGCAGTTTAGGCCAGGACTACGAGCAGTACTTC.

V usage is TRBV29-1 and J usage is TRBJ1-2; D might be TRBD1 (5 bases). V was trimmed by 4 bases and J by 6 bases, leaving 18 bases between them. Germline CDR1 and CDR2: SQVTM and ANQGSEA. This CDR3 is built from 14 residues. Here the CDR3 DNA reads TGCAGCGTTGTTTGGGGGTCCGGGGACGATGGCTACACCTTC. It is translated as CSVVWGSGDDGYTF.

The table lists this clonotype with many counts. The genes are TRBV12-3 or TRBV12-4 and TRBJ1-2; TRBD1 matches 9 bases. V gave up 4 bases and J gave up 4 bases; unmatched junction bases: 4. The CDR3 is made up of 14 amino acids. This chain's CDR3 is CASSSRTGVYGYTF. DNA of the CDR3: TGTGCCAGCAGTTCCCGGACAGGGGTCTATGGCTACACCTTC.

This chain uses TRBV20-1 with TRBJ1-5; 7 positions agree with TRBD1. The CDR3 extends over 15 amino acids. The V gene's germline CDR1 is DFQATT and CDR2 SNEGSKA (reference sequence). J gave up 1 base and V 3 bases, and 6 bases lay outside the gene matches. The CDR3: CSASPDRVSNQPQHF. In DNA, the CDR3 is TGCAGTGCTAGCCCAGACAGGGTGAGCAATCAGCCCCAGCATTTT.

Notes on this clonotype: Given a much more abundant clone one base away, this may be a read error. The chain recombines TRBV7-2 with TRBJ1-1; D gene ambiguous. This CDR3 comprises 13 residues. The germline gives CDR1 SGHTA, CDR2 FQGNSA. Trimming took 3 bases from V and 14 from J, leaving 19 bases between them. The DNA for the CDR3 is TGTGCCAGCAGCTTCGGGTCTTCGGCGAGTCTCTTCTTT. Encoded protein: CASSFGSSASLFF.

Many counts were recorded for this clonotype. This chain joins TRBV7-9 and TRBJ1-4, with D maybe TRBD1 (6 bases). The germline V gene encodes CDR1 SEHNR and CDR2 FQNEAQ (reference sequence). This CDR3 has 16 amino acids. Trimming left V 4 bases short and J 5 bases short, with 17 bases between. The CDR3 bases are TGTGCCAGCAGCTCGCCCAGGGGCGCGCGGAATGAAAAACTGTTTTTT. This encodes CASSSPRGARNEKLFF.

The J gene is TRBJ1-1, the V gene TRBV28; 10 bases line up with TRBD1. This CDR3 spans 14 amino acids. With V trimmed by 8 bases and J by 4 bases, 7 bases remained unmatched. Germline CDR1 and CDR2: MDHEN and SYDVKM. CDR3 in DNA: TGTGCCAGCGTGACAGGGGGCGAATTCACTGAAGCTTTCTTT. Encoded protein: CASVTGGEFTEAFF.

This clonotype showed up many times. The genes are TRBV10-3 and TRBJ2-7; 7 bases align to TRBD2. Germline V gene lookup returns CDR1 ENHRY and CDR2 SYGVKD. The CDR3 consists of 15 residues. J gave up 5 bases and V 4 bases, and 11 bases lay outside the gene matches. The CDR3 sequence is CAISVGPARGDEQYF. The CDR3 region has the DNA TGTGCCATCAGTGTTGGGCCCGCCCGGGGGGACGAGCAGTACTTC.

This clonotype appeared many times. The V and J genes are TRBV2 and TRBJ2-5, with 7 bases matching TRBD2. Trimming took 7 bases from V and 3 from J; bases not matched to a gene: 5. The length of the CDR3 is 13 residues. Germline V gene data show CDR1 as SNHLY and CDR2 as FYNNEI. The CDR3 reads CASKWAGEETQYF. The CDR3, as DNA: TGTGCCAGCAAATGGGCGGGGGAAGAGACCCAGTACTTC. The variable domain in full, completed from reference TRBV2 and TRBJ2-5, reads EPEVTQTPSHQVTQMGQEVILRCVPISNHLYFYWYRQILGQKVEFLVSFYNNEISEKSEIFDDQFSVERPDGSNFTLKIRSTKLEDSAMYFCASKWAGEETQYFGPGTRLLVL.

Note on this clonotype: The junction departs from germline at one end; a sequencing error may be responsible. This chain uses TRBV27 with TRBJ1-2; D is unclear. This CDR3 contains 13 residues. Germline loops: CDR1 MNHEY, CDR2 SMNVEV (reference sequence). The CDR3 sequence: CASSLGRNYSYTF. CDR3 sequence (DNA): TGTGCCAGCAGTTTAGGGCGGAACTATAGCTACACCTTC.

Concerning this clonotype: This clone may be a read error of a much larger clone one base away. The V call is TRBV2, the J call TRBJ2-6, with D possibly TRBD1 on 6 matching bases. Per germline, CDR1 SNHLY and CDR2 FYNNEI. The CDR3 loop spans 13 amino acids. This chain's CDR3 is CAKSGVGSNVLTF. The CDR3 nucleotides read TGTGCCAAGTCAGGGGTTGGGTCCAACGTCCTGACTTTC. Looking up the rest from reference TRBV2 and TRBJ2-6 gives the full variable domain: EPEVTQTPSHQVTQMGQEVILRCVPISNHLYFYWYRQILGQKVEFLVSFYNNEISEKSEIFDDQFSVERPDGSNFTLKIRSTKLEDSAMYFCAKSGVGSNVLTFGAGSRLTVL.

This clonotype was observed a handful of times. The J gene is TRBJ1-2, the V gene TRBV6-5; 10 bases agree with TRBD1. In germline, CDR1 is MNHEY, CDR2 SVGAGI. CDR3 size: 16 residues. V dropped 0 bases and J dropped 2; count of bases not matched to a gene: 3. The CDR3 coding sequence is TGTGCCAGCAGTTACTCTAGGACAGGGGGAAACTATGGCTACACCTTC. It codes for CASSYSRTGGNYGYTF.

This clonotype was seen many times. In DNA form, the CDR3 reads TGTGCCAGCAGCGTCCGGGACAGGGGGCCCCACGAGCAGTACTTC. This encodes CASSVRDRGPHEQYF. The chain recombines TRBV25-1 with TRBJ2-7, with TRBD1 identical over 12 bases. Unmatched junction bases numbered 8, after V lost 6 bases and J lost 5 bases. Germline V gene lookup returns CDR1 MGHDK and CDR2 SYGVNS. The CDR3 runs 15 residues.

This clonotype appeared a few times. This chain connects TRBV29-1 to TRBJ2-7; D might be TRBD1 (6 bases). Trimming cost V 6 bases and J 4 bases, with 16 bases left between them. CDR3 length equals 13 residues. CDR1 and CDR2 (germline): SQVTM, ANQGSEA. The CDR3, as DNA: TGCAGCGTCTCAGGCTCAAGGGGGTACGAGCAGTACTTC. It specifies CSVSGSRGYEQYF.

The gene calls are TRBV28 and TRBJ1-3, with D possibly being TRBD1 (6 bases). The CDR3 length is 15 residues. V lost 2 bases and J 3 bases, leaving 11 bases between the germline ends. Per germline, CDR1 MDHEN and CDR2 SYDVKM. CDR3 bases: TGTGCCAGCAGTTTAGTAGCAGGGGATGGAAACACCATATATTTT. Amino acids: CASSLVAGDGNTIYF. The full variable domain, its missing parts supplied by reference TRBV28 and TRBJ1-3, is DVKVTQSSRYLVKRTGEKVFLECVQDMDHENMFWYRQDPGLGLRLIYFSYDVKMKEKGDIPEGYSVSREKKERFSLILESASTNQTSMYLCASSLVAGDGNTIYFGEGSWLTVV.

The chain joins TRBV29-1 to TRBJ2-5; D may match TRBD1 or TRBD2 (6 bases each). This CDR3 comprises 15 residues. V was pared by 4 bases and J by 4 bases, with 19 bases between. The V gene's germline CDR1 is SQVTM and CDR2 ANQGSEA. The chain's CDR3 is CSVGKGGGPGETQYF. The CDR3 DNA reads as TGCAGCGTTGGTAAAGGGGGAGGACCTGGAGAGACCCAGTACTTC.